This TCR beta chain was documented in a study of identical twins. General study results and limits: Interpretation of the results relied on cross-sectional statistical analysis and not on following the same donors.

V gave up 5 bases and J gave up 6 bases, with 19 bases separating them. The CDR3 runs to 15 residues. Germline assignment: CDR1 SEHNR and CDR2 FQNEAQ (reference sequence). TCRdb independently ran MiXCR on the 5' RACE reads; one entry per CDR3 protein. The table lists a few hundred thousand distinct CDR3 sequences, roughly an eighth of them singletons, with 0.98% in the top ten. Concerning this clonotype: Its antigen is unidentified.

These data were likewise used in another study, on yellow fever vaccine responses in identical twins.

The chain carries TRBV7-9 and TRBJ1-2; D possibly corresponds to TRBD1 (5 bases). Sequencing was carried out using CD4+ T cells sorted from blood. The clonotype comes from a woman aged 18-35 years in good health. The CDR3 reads CASSRRDGSGDGYTF. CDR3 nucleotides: TGTGCCAGCAGCAGAAGGGACGGCTCCGGGGATGGCTACACCTTC.